The text below deals with one TCR beta chain. This sample was taken from a study of blood T cell repertoires in COVID-19. The CDR3 extends over 10 amino acids. The germline CDR1 and CDR2 sequences are GTSNPN and SVGIG (reference sequence). V lost 0 bases and J lost 12, with 9 bases in between. Method: immunoSEQ multiplex PCR; TCRdb's copy keeps in-frame clones and lacks some. The data contain around 220,000 clones, roughly 80% of them singletons. Sequencing used peripheral blood. This rearrangement joins TRBV30 to TRBJ2-7, with D possibly matching TRBD2 (6 bases). The clonotype was recovered from an elderly woman with acute or convalescent COVID-19. The CDR3 loop is CAWSVGSLYF. CDR3 bases: TGTGCCTGGAGTGTCGGGAGCTTGTACTTC.